This passage covers 5 T cell receptor beta chains from one sample sequenced in a study of blood T cells in healthy people across ages. A second PCR of 7 to 11 cycles used a sample-barcoded 5' primer and a J-beta primer mix. TCRdb analysed the 5' RACE reads with MiXCR anew, one entry per CDR3 protein. The sample records roughly 900,000 distinct CDR3 sequences, roughly 50% being singletons. The sequenced sample was blood. The receptors originated from a man aged 25 to 40 in good health.

Concerning this clonotype: The conserved phenylalanine or tryptophan normally closing the CDR3 is absent here, so this likely arose from a read error. V gene TRBV7-2 combines with J gene TRBJ2-1; weak D call: TRBD1 (6 bases). The CDR3 contains 13 residues. Trimming shortened V by 6 bases and J by 7 bases, and 13 bases separated the two germline ends. Per the germline V gene, CDR1 is SGHTA and CDR2 is FQGNSA. CDR3 residues: CASSPQGPNEQFL. CDR3 DNA: TGTGCCAGCAGTCCTCAGGGGCCTAATGAGCAGTTCTTA.

This clonotype was detected once. The rearrangement joins TRBV20-1 to TRBJ2-7; 10 bases are a match to TRBD1. The ends lost 8 bases at V and 2 bases at J; junction bases unmatched: 3. Looked up from germline, CDR1 is DFQATT and CDR2 is SNEGSKA (reference sequence). The CDR3 covers 12 residues. The CDR3 bases are TGCAGTATAGGACAGGGGGCCTACGAGCAGTACTTC. It translates to CSIGQGAYEQYF.

The genes are TRBV15 and TRBJ2-7, with 10 positions matching TRBD2. Near its end, the DNA agrees better with TRBJ2-5, so the J call may be wrong. The length of the CDR3 is 16 residues. The germline gives CDR1 LNHNV, CDR2 YYDKDF (reference sequence). The CDR3 reads CATSRVSLAGEETQYF. The CDR3 DNA sequence: TGTGCCACCAGCAGAGTGTCCCTAGCGGGGGAAGAGACCCAGTACTTC.

Notes on this clonotype: The germline gene is not matched at one end of the junction; a read error may be the cause. The CDR3 nucleotides read TGTGCTAGCAGCTTAGGACAGTCGTACCAAGAGACCCAGTACTTC. It yields the protein CASSLGQSYQETQYF. The V gene is TRBV7-7, the J gene TRBJ2-5; TRBD1 might be the D (6 bases). Looked up from germline, CDR1 is SSHAT and CDR2 is FNYEAQ (reference sequence). The CDR3 runs to 15 residues.

The chain employs TRBV11-3 and TRBJ2-7; D is undetermined. Trimming took 3 bases from V and 3 from J, leaving 9 bases between them. The germline gives CDR1 SGHNT, CDR2 YENEEA. The CDR3 totals 13 residues. CDR3 in DNA: TGTGCCAGCAGCTTTGAACGGTACTACGAGCAGTACTTC. Translated, it gives CASSFERYYEQYF. Full variable domain (outside the CDR3, taken from reference TRBV11-3 and TRBJ2-7): EAGVVQSPRYKIIEKKQPVAFWCNPISGHNTLYWYLQNLGQGPELLIRYENEEAVDDSQLPKDRFSAERLKGVDSTLKIQPAELGDSAVYLCASSFERYYEQYFGPGTRLTVT.